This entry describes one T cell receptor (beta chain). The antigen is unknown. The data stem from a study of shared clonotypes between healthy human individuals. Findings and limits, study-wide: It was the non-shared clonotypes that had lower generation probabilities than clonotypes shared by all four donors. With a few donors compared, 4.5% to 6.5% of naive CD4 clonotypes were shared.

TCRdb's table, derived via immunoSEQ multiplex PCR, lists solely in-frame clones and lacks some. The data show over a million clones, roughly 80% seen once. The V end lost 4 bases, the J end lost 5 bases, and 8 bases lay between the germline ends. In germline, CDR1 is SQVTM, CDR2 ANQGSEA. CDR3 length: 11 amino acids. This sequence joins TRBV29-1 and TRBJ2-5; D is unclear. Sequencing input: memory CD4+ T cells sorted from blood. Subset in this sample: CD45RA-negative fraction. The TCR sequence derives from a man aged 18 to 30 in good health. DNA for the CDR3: TGCAGCGTTGCGCCCTCGGAGACCCAGTACTTC. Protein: CSVAPSETQYF.